The sequence of this T cell receptor (beta chain) was determined in a study of technical replicates of blood from a handful of donors. TCRdb keeps only in-frame clones here, not all; method: immunoSEQ multiplex PCR. The table shows 60,000 to 65,000 clones, with 80% to 95% occurring only once. Source material: PBMCs. The TCR originated in a human donor in good health. Some clones in this sample may be carry-over from other donors' samples.

The CDR3 DNA reads as TGTGCCAGTAGTATCGAAGACAGGGGCTTTGGTGAAAAACTGTTTTTT. It codes for CASSIEDRGFGEKLFF. The V call is TRBV19, the J call TRBJ1-4, with 8 positions matching TRBD1. The V gene's germline CDR1 is LNHDA and CDR2 SQIVND (reference sequence). The CDR3 loop spans 16 amino acids. With V trimmed by 3 bases and J by 7 bases, 10 bases remained unmatched.